A selection of T cell receptor beta chains follows, all from one sample in a study of T cells in Graves' hyperthyroidism and ophthalmopathy. MiXCR was run by TCRdb on the multiplex PCR reads, yielding one entry per CDR3 protein. This sample has 620,000 or so distinct CDR3 sequences, with about 14% found just once. What was sequenced was blood. The origin of the receptors is a woman between 45 and 65 years old with Graves' ophthalmopathy. CDR3s include the opening cysteine and the closing phenylalanine or tryptophan. A D gene is named only where the DNA matches it firmly. Only some rows state a clone size, as once, few, many or a class for expanded clones.

abundance	v_gene	j_gene	d_gene	CDR3nt	CDR3aa
once	TRBV9	TRBJ2-1	-	TGTGCCAGCAGCGTAGACGGGATTAGCTCCTACAATGAGCAGTTCTTC	CASSVDGISSYNEQFF
-	TRBV28	TRBJ1-4	-	TGTGCCAGCAGTCCACCTCGGGCCCTTAATGAAAAACTGTTTTTT	CASSPPRALNEKLFF
few	TRBV15	TRBJ1-6	-	TGTGCCACCAGCAGAGAAACCTATAATTCACCCCTCCACTTT	CATSRETYNSPLHF
-	TRBV6-2/TRBV6-3	TRBJ2-7	-	TGTGCCAGCAGTTACTACGGGAGTAATGGCGAGCAGTACTTC	CASSYYGSNGEQYF
few	TRBV5-4	TRBJ1-2	-	TGTGCCAGCAGCATTAAAGATGGCTACACCTTC	CASSIKDGYTF
once	TRBV7-2	TRBJ2-2	TRBD1	TGTGCCAGCAGCTTGGGAGGCCGACAGGGGAGGACCGGGGAGCTGTTTTTT	CASSLGGRQGRTGELFF
few	TRBV20-1	TRBJ1-2	-	TGCAGTGCTAGGGCTACCGGGGGGCGGAACTATGGCTACACCTTC	CSARATGGRNYGYTF
-	TRBV4-3	TRBJ2-3	-	TGCGCCAGCAGCCAGCAAACGGGGTACACAGATACGCAGTATTTT	CASSQQTGYTDTQYF
many	TRBV24-1	TRBJ1-2	-	TGTGCCACCAGTGATTTGACAGGGAATGGCTACACCTTC	CATSDLTGNGYTF
few	TRBV20-1	TRBJ2-7	-	TGCAGTGCACAGCTACCGAGCTCCTACGAGCAGTACTTC	CSAQLPSSYEQYF
few	TRBV27	TRBJ2-1	-	TGTGCCAGCAGCTGGGACACTAGCTCCTACAATGAGCAGTTCTTC	CASSWDTSSYNEQFF
-	TRBV5-1	TRBJ2-1	-	TGCGCCAGCAGCTTGTCCGAGAGAGTCTACAATGAGCAGTTCTTC	CASSLSERVYNEQFF
many	TRBV30	TRBJ2-7	-	TGTGCCTGGAGTAAGAGCTACGAGCAGTACTTC	CAWSKSYEQYF
many	TRBV6-1	TRBJ2-1	TRBD2	TGTGCCAGCTCTCAGCGGGAGAACTACAATGAGCAGTTCTTC	CASSQRENYNEQFF
-	TRBV7-9	TRBJ2-1	TRBD2	TGTGCCAGCAGCTTTCTAGCGGGAGGGCCCTACAATGAGCAGTTCTTC	CASSFLAGGPYNEQFF
-	TRBV6-2/TRBV6-3	TRBJ2-3	-	TGTGCCAGCACCCCGGACACAGATACGCAGTATTTT	CASTPDTDTQYF
many	TRBV20-1	TRBJ2-3	TRBD2	TGCAGTGCTAGTATTCGGCGGGAGGCGGGAGATACGCAGTATTTT	CSASIRREAGDTQYF
many	TRBV6-1	TRBJ2-4	-	TGTGCCAGCAGTGAGGGAACAGTTCTAGCCAAAAACATTCAGTACTTC	CASSEGTVLAKNIQYF
many	TRBV5-6	TRBJ1-5	TRBD1	TGTGCCAGCAGCTACTACAGGGGATTCGGCAATCAGCCCCAGCATTTT	CASSYYRGFGNQPQHF
-	TRBV20-1	TRBJ2-5	-	TGCAGTGCTGTTACCGGGCCTAATTGGGAGACCCAGTACTTC	CSAVTGPNWETQYF
-	TRBV29-1	TRBJ1-2	TRBD1	TGCAGCGTCGACAGGGGGCGCCTCTATGGCTACACCTTC	CSVDRGRLYGYTF
many	TRBV11-2	TRBJ1-6	-	TGTGCCAGCAGCTTAGCTCATAATTCACCCCTCCACTTT	CASSLAHNSPLHF
-	TRBV11-3	TRBJ2-7	-	TGTGCCAACAGCTTATGGGGGAGCCCGGGACGGCCCTTTGCGGGGGAGCAGTACTTC	CANSLWGSPGRPFAGEQYF
few	TRBV27	TRBJ2-7	TRBD1	TGTGCCAGCAGTTTTTCTGACAGGGGCTACGAGCAGTACTTC	CASSFSDRGYEQYF
many	TRBV20-1	TRBJ2-2	TRBD2	TGCAGTGCCCTCACTAGCGGGACTAACACCGGGGAGCTGTTTTTT	CSALTSGTNTGELFF
many	TRBV3-1	TRBJ2-1	TRBD2	TGTGCCAGCAGCCAAGAGGGACTAGCGGGAGGCAATGAGCAGTTCTTC	CASSQEGLAGGNEQFF
many	TRBV6-1	TRBJ2-7	TRBD1	TGTGCCAGCAGCTCAAGACAGGGAGCCTACGAGCAGTACTTC	CASSSRQGAYEQYF